This T cell receptor (beta chain) was retrieved from a study of cytotoxic CD8 clonotypes in ibrutinib-treated CLL. At the level of the study: Mean yields were approximately 260,000 productive templates and over 85,000 productive rearrangements per sample.

This CDR3 has 13 amino acids. V was pared by 1 base and J by 2 bases, with 7 bases between. From germline, CDR1 is SGHRS and CDR2 YFSETQ. Clones were sequenced by immunoSEQ multiplex PCR, and TCRdb holds only the in-frame ones, with some missing. Of around 250,000 clones in the sample, under 75% were seen once. This clone was counted a single time. Sequences were derived from PBMCs, sampled after 24 months of ibrutinib treatment. The receptor was derived from a human donor with chronic lymphocytic leukemia. The V and J genes are TRBV5-1 and TRBJ2-7; D gene uncertain. The CDR3, as DNA: TGCGCCAGCAGCTTGCTTGGTCCCTACGAGCAGTACTTC. This gives the protein CASSLLGPYEQYF.